Shown below are 11 T cell receptor beta chains from a single sample sequenced in a study of CD8 T cell repertoires and HIV-1 epitope variants. The antigens of these receptors remain unknown. TCRdb's table, derived via immunoSEQ multiplex PCR, lists solely in-frame clones and lacks some. The sample lists 5,000 or so clones; around 68% were seen once. Source material: cultured CD8+ T cells derived from PBMCs. These receptors were taken from a male donor with HIV.

The chain combines TRBV6-5 with TRBJ2-7; 8 bases align to TRBD2. V lost 6 bases, J lost 6 bases, and 4 bases stayed unmatched. CDR1 is MNHEY and CDR2 is SVGAGI in the germline V gene. This CDR3 contains 12 residues. CDR3 residues: CASSPGGGEQYF. The CDR3 bases are TGTGCCAGCAGCCCGGGGGGGGGCGAGCAGTACTTC.

The gene calls are TRBV11-2 and TRBJ2-2; no clear D. CDR3 size: 14 residues. The germline V gene encodes CDR1 SGHAT and CDR2 FQNNGV. The V end was cut by 2 bases, the J end by 3 bases, with 7 bases between. The CDR3 bases are TGTGCCAGCAGCTTAAAGGTGGACACCGGGGAGCTGTTTTTT. Its protein product is CASSLKVDTGELFF.

The chain employs TRBV7-3 and TRBJ1-1, with 8 bases lining up with TRBD1. The V gene's germline CDR1 is SGHTA and CDR2 FQGTGA. This CDR3 contains 15 residues. The J segment lost 4 bases and the V segment lost 5 bases, leaving 9 bases of the junction unmatched. This chain's CDR3 is CASSQNSDRATEAFF. The CDR3 coding sequence is TGTGCCAGCAGCCAGAATTCGGACAGGGCCACTGAAGCTTTCTTT.

This clone was counted a single time. The chain combines TRBV5-1 with TRBJ2-3; 13 nucleotides line up with TRBD2. This CDR3 has 16 amino acids. Trimming at V came to 4 bases and at J to 4 bases, leaving 6 bases not matched to a gene. CDR1 and CDR2 (germline): SGHRS, YFSETQ. CDR3 protein: CASSQTSGGASDTQYF. The CDR3 nucleotides are TGCGCCAGCAGCCAAACTAGCGGGGGGGCATCAGATACGCAGTATTTT. Variable domain in full (rest from reference TRBV5-1 and TRBJ2-3): KAGVTQTPRYLIKTRGQQVTLSCSPISGHRSVSWYQQTPGQGLQFLFEYFSETQRNKGNFPGRFSGRQFSNSRSEMNVSTLELGDSALYLCASSQTSGGASDTQYFGPGTRLTVL.

The CDR3 DNA reads TGTGCCAGCAGCCGCTCGGGGTTTGAGCAGTTCTTC. It yields the protein CASSRSGFEQFF. The V call is TRBV7-9, the J call TRBJ2-1; the D gene is possibly TRBD2 (5 bases). Looked up from germline, CDR1 is SEHNR and CDR2 is FQNEAQ (reference sequence). The CDR3 is made up of 12 amino acids. Trimming removed 5 bases at V and 9 bases at J, with 11 bases between.

The chain carries TRBV27 and TRBJ1-1; unclear D gene. V was trimmed by 0 bases and J by 7 bases, leaving 9 bases between them. CDR1 is MNHEY and CDR2 is SMNVEV in the germline V gene (reference sequence). The CDR3 is made up of 13 amino acids. CDR3 residues: CASSLSSRNEAFF. In DNA form, the CDR3 reads TGTGCCAGCAGTTTATCGTCCCGGAATGAAGCTTTCTTT.

The chain has TRBV4-1 and TRBJ1-1; D may be TRBD1 (5 bases). The CDR3 is 14 amino acids. CDR1 is MGHRA, CDR2 YSYEKL, per germline. Trimming removed 2 bases from V and 3 bases from J, with 10 bases in between. CDR3 DNA sequence: TGCGCCAGCAGCCAACATGACAGCTACACTGAAGCTTTCTTT. Its protein product is CASSQHDSYTEAFF.

This clone came up a few times. CDR3 DNA: TGTGCCAGCAGCTTGGGAGGAGGTAGCGGACCGTACAATGAGCAGTTCTTC. Protein sequence: CASSLGGGSGPYNEQFF. This chain uses TRBV5-6 with TRBJ2-1; weak D call: TRBD2 (6 bases). Germline CDR1 is SGHDT and CDR2 is YYEEEE. The CDR3 runs 17 residues. V dropped 0 bases and J dropped 4 bases, with 17 bases sitting between them.

This rearrangement joins TRBV7-9 to TRBJ1-1, with D unresolved. V lost 8 bases and J lost 4, with 14 bases in between. This CDR3 spans 13 amino acids. From germline, CDR1 is SEHNR and CDR2 FQNEAQ (reference sequence). Here the CDR3 DNA reads TGTGCCAGCCTCGGGTGGGGAGGCACTGAAGCTTTCTTT. Its translation: CASLGWGGTEAFF.

The chain is built from TRBV28 and TRBJ1-1, with no clear D. The CDR3 loop spans 11 amino acids. Germline CDR1 is MDHEN and CDR2 is SYDVKM. V was cut by 3 bases and J by 4 bases, with 3 bases left in between. In DNA, the CDR3 is TGTGCCAGCAGTTTGGGCACTGAAGCTTTCTTT. Its translation: CASSLGTEAFF.

CDR3 sequence: CASSLDGFHNEQFF. The CDR3 bases are TGTGCCAGCAGCTTAGACGGGTTCCACAATGAGCAGTTCTTC. The V and J genes are TRBV7-2 and TRBJ2-1; D remains ambiguous. The CDR3 runs to 14 residues. Germline CDR1 SGHTA, CDR2 FQGNSA. Trimming took off 1 base at V and 5 bases at J, with 9 bases between the two ends.